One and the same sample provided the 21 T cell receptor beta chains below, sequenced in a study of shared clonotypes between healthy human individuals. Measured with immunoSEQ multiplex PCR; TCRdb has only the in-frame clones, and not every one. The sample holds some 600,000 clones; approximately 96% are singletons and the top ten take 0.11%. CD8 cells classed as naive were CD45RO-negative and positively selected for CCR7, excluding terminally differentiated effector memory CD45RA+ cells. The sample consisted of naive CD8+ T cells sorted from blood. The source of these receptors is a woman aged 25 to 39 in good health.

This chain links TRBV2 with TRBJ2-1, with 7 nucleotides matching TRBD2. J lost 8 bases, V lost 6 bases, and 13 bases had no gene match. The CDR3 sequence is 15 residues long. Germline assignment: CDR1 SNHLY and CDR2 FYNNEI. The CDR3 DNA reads TGTGCCAGCAGATCAAAGCGGGGTGGTAACGATGAGCAGTTCTTC. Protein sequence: CASRSKRGGNDEQFF. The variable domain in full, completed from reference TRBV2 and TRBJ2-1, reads EPEVTQTPSHQVTQMGQEVILRCVPISNHLYFYWYRQILGQKVEFLVSFYNNEISEKSEIFDDQFSVERPDGSNFTLKIRSTKLEDSAMYFCASRSKRGGNDEQFFGPGTRLTVL.

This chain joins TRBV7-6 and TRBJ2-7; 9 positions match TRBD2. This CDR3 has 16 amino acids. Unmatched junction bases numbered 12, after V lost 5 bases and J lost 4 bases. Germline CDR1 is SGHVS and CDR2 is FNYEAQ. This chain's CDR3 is CASSPARGGREYEQYF. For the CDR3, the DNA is TGTGCCAGCAGCCCCGCCCGAGGCGGGAGGGAATACGAGCAGTACTTC.

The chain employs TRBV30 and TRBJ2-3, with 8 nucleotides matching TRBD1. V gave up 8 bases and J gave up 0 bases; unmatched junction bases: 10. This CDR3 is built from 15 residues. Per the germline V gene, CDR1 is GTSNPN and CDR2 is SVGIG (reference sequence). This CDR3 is CARETGGQSTDTQYF. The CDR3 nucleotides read TGTGCCAGAGAAACAGGGGGACAGAGCACAGATACGCAGTATTTT.

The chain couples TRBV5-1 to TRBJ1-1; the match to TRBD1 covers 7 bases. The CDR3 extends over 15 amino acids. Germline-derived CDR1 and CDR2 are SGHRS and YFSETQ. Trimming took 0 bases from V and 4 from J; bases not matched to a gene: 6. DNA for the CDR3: TGCGCCAGCAGCTTGGGACAGGGCGGTTTCACTGAAGCTTTCTTT. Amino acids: CASSLGQGGFTEAFF.

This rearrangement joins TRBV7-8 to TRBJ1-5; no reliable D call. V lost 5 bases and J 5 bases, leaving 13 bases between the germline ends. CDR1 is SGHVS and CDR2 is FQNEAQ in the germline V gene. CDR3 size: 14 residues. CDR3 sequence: CASSPRRVHQPQHF. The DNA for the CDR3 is TGTGCCAGCAGCCCGCGGAGGGTCCATCAGCCCCAGCATTTT.

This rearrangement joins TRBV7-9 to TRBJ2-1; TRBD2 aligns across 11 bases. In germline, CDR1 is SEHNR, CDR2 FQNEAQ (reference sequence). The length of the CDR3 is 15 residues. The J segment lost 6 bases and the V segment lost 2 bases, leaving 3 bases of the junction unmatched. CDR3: CASSLPGLAANEQFF. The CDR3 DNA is TGTGCCAGCAGCTTACCGGGACTAGCGGCCAATGAGCAGTTCTTC.

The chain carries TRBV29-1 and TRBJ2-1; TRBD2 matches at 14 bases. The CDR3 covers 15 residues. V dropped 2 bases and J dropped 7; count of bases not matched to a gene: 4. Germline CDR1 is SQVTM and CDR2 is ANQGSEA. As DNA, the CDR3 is TGCAGCGTTGAATCGGGACTAGCGGGGGAGAATGAGCAGTTCTTC. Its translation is CSVESGLAGENEQFF.

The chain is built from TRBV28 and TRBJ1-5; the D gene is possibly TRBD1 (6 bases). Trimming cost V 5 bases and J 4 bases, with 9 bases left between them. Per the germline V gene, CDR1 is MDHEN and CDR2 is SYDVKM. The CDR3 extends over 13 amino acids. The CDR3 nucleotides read TGTGCCAGCAGTGCAAGGGGGAATCAGCCCCAGCATTTT. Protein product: CASSARGNQPQHF.

The CDR3 bases are TGTGCCAGCAGCCAAGGAAAACTAGCCGACGAGCAGTACTTC. Protein sequence: CASSQGKLADEQYF. V is TRBV4-2 and J is TRBJ2-7, with D maybe TRBD2 (6 bases). V shed 1 base and J shed 5 bases, with 12 bases lying between them. The CDR3 contains 14 residues. The germline gives CDR1 LGHNA, CDR2 YNFKEQ.

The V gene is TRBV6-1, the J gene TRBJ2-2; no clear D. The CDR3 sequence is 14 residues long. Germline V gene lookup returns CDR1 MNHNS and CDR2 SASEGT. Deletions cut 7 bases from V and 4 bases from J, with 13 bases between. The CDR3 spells CASTEGEVTGELFF. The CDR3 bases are TGTGCCAGCACAGAAGGCGAGGTCACCGGGGAGCTGTTTTTT.

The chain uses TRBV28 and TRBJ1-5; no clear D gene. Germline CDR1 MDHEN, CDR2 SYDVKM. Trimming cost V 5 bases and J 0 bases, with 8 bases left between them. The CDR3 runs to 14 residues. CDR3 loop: CASSGAYSNQPQHF. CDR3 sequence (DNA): TGTGCCAGCAGTGGTGCTTATAGCAATCAGCCCCAGCATTTT.

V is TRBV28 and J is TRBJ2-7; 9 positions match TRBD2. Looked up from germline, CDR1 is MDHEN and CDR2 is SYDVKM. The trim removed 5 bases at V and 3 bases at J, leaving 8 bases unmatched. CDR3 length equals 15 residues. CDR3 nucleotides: TGTGCCAGCAGTCCCGGGATAGCGGGAGTCTACGAGCAGTACTTC. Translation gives CASSPGIAGVYEQYF. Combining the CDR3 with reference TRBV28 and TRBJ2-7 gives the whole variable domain DVKVTQSSRYLVKRTGEKVFLECVQDMDHENMFWYRQDPGLGLRLIYFSYDVKMKEKGDIPEGYSVSREKKERFSLILESASTNQTSMYLCASSPGIAGVYEQYFGPGTRLTVT.

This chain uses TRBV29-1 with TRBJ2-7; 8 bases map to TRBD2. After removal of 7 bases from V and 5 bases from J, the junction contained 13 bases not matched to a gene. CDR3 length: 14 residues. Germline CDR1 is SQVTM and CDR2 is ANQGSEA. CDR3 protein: CSARGGQGWDEQYF. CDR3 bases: TGCAGCGCTCGCGGGGGGCAGGGGTGGGACGAGCAGTACTTC.

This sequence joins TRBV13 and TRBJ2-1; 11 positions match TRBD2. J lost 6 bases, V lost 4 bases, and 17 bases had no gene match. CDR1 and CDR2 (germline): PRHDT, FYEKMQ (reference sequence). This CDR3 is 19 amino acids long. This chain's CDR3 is CASSSGTSGRGIGLNEQFF. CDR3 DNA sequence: TGTGCCAGCAGCTCCGGGACTAGCGGAAGAGGAATTGGACTCAATGAGCAGTTCTTC.

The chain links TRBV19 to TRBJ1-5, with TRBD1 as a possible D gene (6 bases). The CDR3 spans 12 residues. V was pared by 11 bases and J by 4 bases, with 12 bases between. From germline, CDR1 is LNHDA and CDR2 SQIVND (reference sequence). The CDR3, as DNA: TGTGCCGCTAGCAGGGGTAATCAGCCCCAGCATTTT. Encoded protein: CAASRGNQPQHF.

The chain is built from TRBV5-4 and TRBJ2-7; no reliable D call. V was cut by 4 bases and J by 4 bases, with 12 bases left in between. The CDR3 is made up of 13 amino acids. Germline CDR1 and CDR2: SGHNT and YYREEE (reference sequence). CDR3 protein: CASSPQGRYEQYF. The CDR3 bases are TGTGCCAGCAGCCCCCAAGGCAGGTACGAGCAGTACTTC.

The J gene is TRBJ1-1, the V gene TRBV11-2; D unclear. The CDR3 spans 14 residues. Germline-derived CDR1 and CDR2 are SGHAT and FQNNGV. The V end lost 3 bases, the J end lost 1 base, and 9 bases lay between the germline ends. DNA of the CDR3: TGTGCCAGCAGCTTTCCGGGTAGGAACACTGAAGCTTTCTTT. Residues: CASSFPGRNTEAFF.

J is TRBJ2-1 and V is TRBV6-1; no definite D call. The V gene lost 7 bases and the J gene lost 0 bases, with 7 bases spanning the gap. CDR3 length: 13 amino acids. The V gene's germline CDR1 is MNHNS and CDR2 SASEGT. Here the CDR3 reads CASISSSYNEQFF. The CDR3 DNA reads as TGTGCCAGCATATCCAGCTCCTACAATGAGCAGTTCTTC.

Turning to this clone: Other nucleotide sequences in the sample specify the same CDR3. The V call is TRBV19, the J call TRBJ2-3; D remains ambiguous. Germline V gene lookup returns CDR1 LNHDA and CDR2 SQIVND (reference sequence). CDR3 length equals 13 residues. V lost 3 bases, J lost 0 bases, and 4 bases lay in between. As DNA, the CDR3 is TGTGCCAGTAGTATCGCTAGCACAGATACGCAGTATTTT. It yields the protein CASSIASTDTQYF. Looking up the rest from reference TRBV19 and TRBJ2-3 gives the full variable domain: DGGITQSPKYLFRKEGQNVTLSCEQNLNHDAMYWYRQDPGQGLRLIYYSQIVNDFQKGDIAEGYSVSREKKESFPLTVTSAQKNPTAFYLCASSIASTDTQYFGPGTRLTVL.

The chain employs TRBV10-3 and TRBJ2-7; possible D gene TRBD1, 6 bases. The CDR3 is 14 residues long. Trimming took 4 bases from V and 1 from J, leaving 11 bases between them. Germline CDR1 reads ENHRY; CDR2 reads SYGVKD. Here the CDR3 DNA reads TGTGCCATCAGTGGGGACACCCTGTCCTACGAGCAGTACTTC. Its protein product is CAISGDTLSYEQYF.

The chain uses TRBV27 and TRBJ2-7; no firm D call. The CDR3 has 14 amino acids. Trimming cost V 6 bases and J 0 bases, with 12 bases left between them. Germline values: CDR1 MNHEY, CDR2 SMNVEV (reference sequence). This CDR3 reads CASSRHLGSYEQYF. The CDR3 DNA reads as TGTGCCAGCAGCCGTCACCTAGGCTCCTACGAGCAGTACTTC.